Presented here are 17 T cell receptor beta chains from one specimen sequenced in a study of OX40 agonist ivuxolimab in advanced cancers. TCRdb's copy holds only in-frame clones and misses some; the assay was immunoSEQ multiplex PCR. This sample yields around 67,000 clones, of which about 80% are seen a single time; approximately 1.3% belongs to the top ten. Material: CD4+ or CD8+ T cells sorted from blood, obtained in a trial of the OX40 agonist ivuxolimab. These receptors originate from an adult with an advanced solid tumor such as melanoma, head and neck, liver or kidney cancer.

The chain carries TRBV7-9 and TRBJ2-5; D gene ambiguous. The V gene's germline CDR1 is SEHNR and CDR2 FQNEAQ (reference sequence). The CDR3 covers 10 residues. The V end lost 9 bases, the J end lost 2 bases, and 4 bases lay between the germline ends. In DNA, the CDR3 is TGTGCCAGTCATCAAGAGACCCAGTACTTC. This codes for CASHQETQYF.

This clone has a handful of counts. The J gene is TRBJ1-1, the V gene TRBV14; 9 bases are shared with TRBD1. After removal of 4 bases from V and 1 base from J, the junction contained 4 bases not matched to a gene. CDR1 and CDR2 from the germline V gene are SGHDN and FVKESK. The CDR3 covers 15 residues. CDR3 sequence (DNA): TGTGCCAGCAGCCTAGGGACAGGGTCGAACACTGAAGCTTTCTTT. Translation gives CASSLGTGSNTEAFF.

The CDR3 nucleotides read TGCGCCAGCAGCTTTCTTGAGGGAGAAGAGACCCAGTACTTC. Residues: CASSFLEGEETQYF. The genes are TRBV5-1 and TRBJ2-5, with TRBD2 as a possible D gene (5 bases). CDR3 length: 14 amino acids. Trimming took 2 bases from V and 3 from J, leaving 11 bases between them. The germline V gene encodes CDR1 SGHRS and CDR2 YFSETQ.

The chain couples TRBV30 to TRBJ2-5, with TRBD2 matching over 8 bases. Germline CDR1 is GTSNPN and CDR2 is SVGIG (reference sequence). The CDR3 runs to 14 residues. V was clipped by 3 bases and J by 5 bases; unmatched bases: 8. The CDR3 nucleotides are TGTGCCTGGAGGGCGCGGGGGGCTCGTGAGACCCAGTACTTC. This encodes CAWRARGARETQYF.

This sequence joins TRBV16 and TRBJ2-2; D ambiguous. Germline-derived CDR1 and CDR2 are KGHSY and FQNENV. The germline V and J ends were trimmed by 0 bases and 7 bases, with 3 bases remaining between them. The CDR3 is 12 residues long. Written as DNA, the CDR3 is TGTGCCAGCAGCCAATCGGGCGGGGAGCTGTTTTTT. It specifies CASSQSGGELFF.

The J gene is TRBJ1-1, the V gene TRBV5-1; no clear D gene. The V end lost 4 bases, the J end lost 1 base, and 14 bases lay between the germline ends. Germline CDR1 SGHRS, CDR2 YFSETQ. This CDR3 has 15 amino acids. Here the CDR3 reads CASSLDVAANTEAFF. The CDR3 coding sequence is TGCGCCAGCAGCCTGGACGTGGCCGCGAACACTGAAGCTTTCTTT.

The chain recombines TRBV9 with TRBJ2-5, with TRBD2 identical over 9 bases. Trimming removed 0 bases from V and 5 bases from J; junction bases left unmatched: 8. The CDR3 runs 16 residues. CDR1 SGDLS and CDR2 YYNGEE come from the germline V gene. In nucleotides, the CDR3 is TGTGCCAGCAGCGTAGAGGCGGGGGGGCCGTTTGAGACCCAGTACTTC. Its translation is CASSVEAGGPFETQYF. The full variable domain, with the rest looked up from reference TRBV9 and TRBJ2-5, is DSGVTQTPKHLITATGQRVTLRCSPRSGDLSVYWYQQSLDQGLQFLIQYYNGEERAKGNILERFSAQQFPDLHSELNLSSLELGDSALYFCASSVEAGGPFETQYFGPGTRLLVL.

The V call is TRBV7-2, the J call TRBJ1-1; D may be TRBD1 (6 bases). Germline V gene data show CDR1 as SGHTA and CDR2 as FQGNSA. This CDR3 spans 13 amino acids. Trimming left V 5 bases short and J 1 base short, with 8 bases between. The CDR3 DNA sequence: TGTGCCAGCAGCCCACAGGGGAACACTGAAGCTTTCTTT. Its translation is CASSPQGNTEAFF. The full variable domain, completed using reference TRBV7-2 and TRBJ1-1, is GAGVSQSPSNKVTEKGKDVELRCDPISGHTALYWYRQSLGQGLEFLIYFQGNSAPDKSGLPSDRFSAERTGGSVSTLTIQRTQQEDSAVYLCASSPQGNTEAFFGQGTRLTVV.

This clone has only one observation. CDR3 DNA sequence: TGTGCCAGCAGTTTATCGATGGGGTCTTCCACGAACATTCAGTACTTC. This encodes CASSLSMGSSTNIQYF. The V call is TRBV27, the J call TRBJ2-4; no reliable D call. Germline assignment: CDR1 MNHEY and CDR2 SMNVEV (reference sequence). The CDR3 has 16 residues. The V gene lost 0 bases and the J gene lost 7 bases, with 16 bases spanning the gap.

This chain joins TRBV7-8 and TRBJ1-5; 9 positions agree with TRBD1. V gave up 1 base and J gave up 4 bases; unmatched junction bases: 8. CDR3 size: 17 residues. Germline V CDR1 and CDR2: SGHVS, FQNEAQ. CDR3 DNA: TGTGCCAGCAGCTTAGAACCCGGGACAGGGAGGAATCAGCCCCAGCATTTT. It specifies CASSLEPGTGRNQPQHF.

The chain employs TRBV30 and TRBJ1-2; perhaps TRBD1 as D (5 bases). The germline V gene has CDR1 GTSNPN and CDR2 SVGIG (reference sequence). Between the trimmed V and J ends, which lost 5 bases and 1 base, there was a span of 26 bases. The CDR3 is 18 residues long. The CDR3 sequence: CAWGFDRDGYNFNYGYTF. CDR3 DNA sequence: TGTGCCTGGGGATTCGACCGGGACGGCTATAATTTTAACTATGGCTACACCTTC.

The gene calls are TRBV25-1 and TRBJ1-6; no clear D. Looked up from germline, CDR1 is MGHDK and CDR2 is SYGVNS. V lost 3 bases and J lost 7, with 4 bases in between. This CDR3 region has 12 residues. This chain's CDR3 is CASSDWNSPLHF. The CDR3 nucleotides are TGTGCCAGCAGTGATTGGAATTCACCCCTCCACTTT.

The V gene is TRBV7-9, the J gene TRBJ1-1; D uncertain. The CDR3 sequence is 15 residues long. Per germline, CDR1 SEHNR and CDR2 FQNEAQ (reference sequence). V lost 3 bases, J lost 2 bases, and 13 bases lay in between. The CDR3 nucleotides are TGTGCCAGCAGCTTCCCGAGTTGGGTCAACACTGAAGCTTTCTTT. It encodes CASSFPSWVNTEAFF.

CDR3 sequence: CASRKGTSYGYTF. CDR3 DNA sequence: TGTGCCAGCAGAAAAGGGACTTCCTATGGCTACACCTTC. V and J are TRBV7-2 and TRBJ1-2, with TRBD1 as a possible D gene (5 bases). The germline V and J ends were trimmed by 6 bases and 4 bases, with 12 bases remaining between them. This CDR3 is 13 amino acids long. Germline-derived CDR1 and CDR2 are SGHTA and FQGNSA.

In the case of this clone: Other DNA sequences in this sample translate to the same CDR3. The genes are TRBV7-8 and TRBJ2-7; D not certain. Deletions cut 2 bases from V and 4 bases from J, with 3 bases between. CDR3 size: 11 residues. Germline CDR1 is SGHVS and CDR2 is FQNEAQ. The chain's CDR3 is CASSLSYEQYF. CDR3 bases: TGTGCCAGCAGCTTATCTTACGAGCAGTACTTC.

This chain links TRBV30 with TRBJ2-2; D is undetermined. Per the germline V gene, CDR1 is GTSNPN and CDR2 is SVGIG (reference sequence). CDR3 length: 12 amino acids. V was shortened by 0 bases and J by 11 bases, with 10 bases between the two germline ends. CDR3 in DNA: TGTGCCTGGAGTGTGTTCGGCAGAGAGCTGTTTTTT. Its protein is CAWSVFGRELFF.

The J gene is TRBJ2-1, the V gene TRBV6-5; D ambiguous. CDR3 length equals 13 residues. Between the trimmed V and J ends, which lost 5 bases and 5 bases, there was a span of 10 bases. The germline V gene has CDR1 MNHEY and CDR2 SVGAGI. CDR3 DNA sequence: TGTGCCAGCAGTACGAACCTTAACAATGAGCAGTTCTTC. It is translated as CASSTNLNNEQFF.